These 23 T cell receptor beta chains came from one sample sequenced in a study of T cells in Graves' hyperthyroidism and ophthalmopathy. Amplification targeted TCR beta CDR3 regions from RNA transcripts. The HTBI primer set drove a first-round RT-PCR of the TCR CDR3. Via MiXCR, TCRdb re-called the multiplex PCR reads, giving one row per CDR3 protein. The repertoire has a few hundred thousand distinct CDR3 sequences, just under 25% of them found once; the top ten carry roughly 80%. The sequenced material came from blood. These receptors all stem from a man between 50 and 59 years old with Graves' hyperthyroidism.

The chain is built from TRBV6-1 and TRBJ1-4; D call uncertain. Trimming left V 8 bases short and J 5 bases short, with 9 bases between. Germline CDR1 MNHNS, CDR2 SASEGT. The CDR3 consists of 12 residues. The CDR3 DNA sequence: TGTGCCAGCCATCCCGGGAATGAAAAACTGTTTTTT. This encodes CASHPGNEKLFF.

This clonotype was recorded at least ten times. V usage is TRBV7-3 and J usage is TRBJ2-2, with a possible D match to TRBD1 (6 bases). Trimming cost V 6 bases and J 5 bases, with 13 bases left between them. This CDR3 region has 14 residues. Germline CDR1 is SGHTA and CDR2 is FQGTGA. The CDR3 DNA is TGTGCCAGCAGTCCAAGTAGGGGGACCGGGGAGCTGTTTTTT. This encodes CASSPSRGTGELFF.

The chain couples TRBV4-2 to TRBJ1-5, with TRBD1 as a possible D gene (5 bases). The CDR3 covers 15 residues. CDR1 is LGHNA, CDR2 YNFKEQ, per germline. Trimming took off 0 bases at V and 4 bases at J, with 10 bases between the two ends. The CDR3, as DNA: TGTGCCAGCAGCCAAGACGGGGGTGCAAATCAGCCCCAGCATTTT. Translation: CASSQDGGANQPQHF.

This clonotype has more than one count but fewer than ten. The CDR3 loop reads CASSHGTSGHYYNEQFF. For the CDR3, the DNA is TGTGCCAGCAGCCACGGGACTAGCGGCCATTACTACAATGAGCAGTTCTTC. The chain employs TRBV14 and TRBJ2-1, with 11 nucleotides matching TRBD2. Unmatched junction bases numbered 7, after V lost 3 bases and J lost 3 bases. This CDR3 comprises 17 residues. In germline, CDR1 is SGHDN, CDR2 FVKESK. The full variable domain, rest sourced from reference TRBV14 and TRBJ2-1, is EAGVTQFPSHSVIEKGQTVTLRCDPISGHDNLYWYRRVMGKEIKFLLHFVKESKQDESGMPNNRFLAERTGGTYSTLKVQPAELEDSGVYFCASSHGTSGHYYNEQFFGPGTRLTVL.

This clonotype has more than one count but fewer than ten. CDR3 sequence (DNA): TGTGCCAGCAGTCCCTTTAGCGGGAGATTTGAGCAGTTCTTC. It specifies CASSPFSGRFEQFF. The chain combines TRBV6-1 with TRBJ2-1; 9 bases map to TRBD2. The CDR3 has 14 residues. Losses at the gene ends were 5 bases for V and 9 bases for J; bases not matched to a gene: 8. Germline CDR1 MNHNS, CDR2 SASEGT.

This clonotype showed up many times. The rearrangement uses TRBV28 and TRBJ2-3; 7 nucleotides agree with TRBD1. Trimming removed 4 bases from V and 4 bases from J; junction bases left unmatched: 2. In germline, CDR1 is MDHEN, CDR2 SYDVKM. CDR3 length: 13 residues. The CDR3, as DNA: TGTGCCAGCAGTTACAGGGGACCAGATACGCAGTATTTT. Translating it yields CASSYRGPDTQYF.

This clonotype was observed a few times. The V and J genes are TRBV4-1 and TRBJ1-5; D is ambiguous. The CDR3 loop spans 14 amino acids. The germline V gene encodes CDR1 MGHRA and CDR2 YSYEKL. V shed 0 bases and J shed 4 bases, with 7 bases lying between them. The DNA of the CDR3 is TGCGCCAGCAGCCAAGATGCGGCAAATCAGCCCCAGCATTTT. It codes for CASSQDAANQPQHF.

This clonotype has ten or more counts. The chain joins TRBV20-1 to TRBJ2-7; TRBD1 might be the D (5 bases). Trimming removed 1 base from V and 5 bases from J, with 12 bases in between. Germline CDR1 reads DFQATT; CDR2 reads SNEGSKA (reference sequence). The CDR3 contains 13 residues. CDR3 region: CSARGQGRDEQYF. DNA of the CDR3: TGCAGTGCTAGAGGGCAGGGTCGCGACGAGCAGTACTTC.

J is TRBJ1-1 and V is TRBV6-1; D is ambiguous. The V gene lost 6 bases and the J gene lost 1 base, with 12 bases spanning the gap. This CDR3 comprises 14 residues. The V gene's germline CDR1 is MNHNS and CDR2 SASEGT. CDR3 nucleotide sequence: TGTGCCAGCAGGTATGAGGGTAGGAACACTGAAGCTTTCTTT. It specifies CASRYEGRNTEAFF.

The V and J genes are TRBV28 and TRBJ1-2; no reliable D call. Trimming removed 8 bases from V and 9 bases from J, with 19 bases in between. Germline CDR1 and CDR2: MDHEN and SYDVKM. The length of the CDR3 is 13 residues. CDR3 bases: TGTGCCAGCCAAGTTTATGTATCGAGAAGCTACACCTTC. Encoded protein: CASQVYVSRSYTF.

At least ten counts were recorded for this clonotype. V and J are TRBV20-1 and TRBJ2-5; either TRBD1 or TRBD2 may supply D (6 bases each). This CDR3 comprises 14 residues. In germline, CDR1 is DFQATT, CDR2 SNEGSKA (reference sequence). Trimming removed 3 bases from V and 4 bases from J, with 15 bases in between. CDR3 nucleotides: TGCAGTGCTAGTGATGGGGGGCGGGTAGAGACCCAGTACTTC. It yields the protein CSASDGGRVETQYF.

This clonotype showed up just a few times. V and J are TRBV7-9 and TRBJ2-1; 7 bases are a match to TRBD2. This CDR3 has 16 amino acids. The trim removed 4 bases at V and 6 bases at J, leaving 12 bases unmatched. In germline, CDR1 is SEHNR, CDR2 FQNEAQ (reference sequence). As DNA, the CDR3 is TGTGCCAGCAGCTACCCGAACACTCGACTAGCCAATGAGCAGTTCTTC. It translates to CASSYPNTRLANEQFF.

This clonotype has ten or more counts. The V gene is TRBV12-5, the J gene TRBJ2-3; 10 bases line up with TRBD2. V was pared by 7 bases and J by 2 bases, with 12 bases of the junction left unmatched. Germline values: CDR1 LGHNT, CDR2 FRNRAP. This CDR3 has 17 residues. The CDR3 nucleotides read TGTGCTAGTGTCTTGAGGCCTAGCGGGGGACCCACAGATACGCAGTATTTT. It translates to CASVLRPSGGPTDTQYF.

This clonotype occurred a few times. The chain combines TRBV20-1 with TRBJ2-5; 8 bases match TRBD1. Germline V gives CDR1 DFQATT, CDR2 SNEGSKA (reference sequence). This CDR3 contains 15 residues. V shed 3 bases, J shed 1 base, and the junction held 7 bases outside the gene matches. CDR3 protein: CSASFQGAPQETQYF. CDR3 nucleotides: TGCAGTGCTAGCTTCCAGGGGGCGCCCCAAGAGACCCAGTACTTC.

At least ten counts were recorded for this clonotype. The chain joins TRBV5-1 to TRBJ2-1; 9 nucleotides align to TRBD1. V gave up 3 bases and J gave up 5 bases; unmatched junction bases: 6. Germline V gene sequence: CDR1 SGHRS, CDR2 YFSETQ. The CDR3 has 15 residues. CDR3 loop: CASSSWTGAHNEQFF. The CDR3 region has the DNA TGCGCCAGCAGCTCCTGGACAGGGGCACACAATGAGCAGTTCTTC.

This clonotype was counted a single time. The CDR3 spells CASSLSYGDYNEQFF. DNA of the CDR3: TGTGCCAGCAGTTTAAGTTATGGGGACTACAATGAGCAGTTCTTC. This chain links TRBV28 with TRBJ2-1; no clear D. Deletions cut 2 bases from V and 3 bases from J, with 11 bases between. This CDR3 has 15 amino acids. Germline loops: CDR1 MDHEN, CDR2 SYDVKM. Supplemented by reference TRBV28 and TRBJ2-1, the full variable domain reads DVKVTQSSRYLVKRTGEKVFLECVQDMDHENMFWYRQDPGLGLRLIYFSYDVKMKEKGDIPEGYSVSREKKERFSLILESASTNQTSMYLCASSLSYGDYNEQFFGPGTRLTVL.

The J gene is TRBJ2-1, the V gene TRBV6-1; D might be TRBD2 (5 bases). The CDR3 consists of 13 residues. The germline gives CDR1 MNHNS, CDR2 SASEGT. V lost 5 bases and J 6 bases, leaving 11 bases between the germline ends. Here the CDR3 reads CASSPRETNEQFF. The CDR3 nucleotides are TGTGCCAGCAGTCCCCGGGAAACCAATGAGCAGTTCTTC.

This clonotype was counted between two and nine times. The chain uses TRBV3-1 and TRBJ1-2, with D unclear. Per germline, CDR1 LGHDT and CDR2 YNNKEL (reference sequence). The CDR3 contains 14 residues. The V end lost 0 bases, the J end lost 4 bases, and 9 bases lay between the germline ends. The CDR3 spells CASSQDLVSYGYTF. In DNA form, the CDR3 reads TGTGCCAGCAGCCAAGATCTTGTTAGCTATGGCTACACCTTC. Combining the CDR3 with reference TRBV3-1 and TRBJ1-2 gives the whole variable domain DTAVSQTPKYLVTQMGNDKSIKCEQNLGHDTMYWYKQDSKKFLKIMFSYNNKELIINETVPNRFSPKSPDKAHLNLHINSLELGDSAVYFCASSQDLVSYGYTFGSGTRLTVV.

The genes are TRBV30 and TRBJ1-2; TRBD1 aligns across 8 bases. CDR1 and CDR2 (germline): GTSNPN, SVGIG (reference sequence). V lost 3 bases to trimming and J lost 3 bases; unmatched junction nucleotides: 6. The CDR3 is 14 amino acids. The CDR3 region has the DNA TGTGCCTGGAGATGGACAGGGTCGGACTATGGCTACACCTTC. Protein product: CAWRWTGSDYGYTF.

V gene TRBV20-1 combines with J gene TRBJ2-5, with 9 bases matching TRBD2. V shed 5 bases and J 4 bases; nucleotides not matched to a gene: 2. Germline CDR1 is DFQATT and CDR2 is SNEGSKA (reference sequence). This CDR3 spans 12 amino acids. CDR3 in amino acids: CSAFSGRETQYF. As DNA, the CDR3 is TGCAGTGCTTTTAGCGGGAGAGAGACCCAGTACTTC.

The sample holds a few counts of this clonotype. J is TRBJ1-2 and V is TRBV18; D not resolved. The V gene lost 6 bases and the J gene lost 1 base, with 18 bases spanning the gap. CDR1 is KGHSH, CDR2 LQKENI, per germline. This CDR3 region has 16 residues. CDR3 DNA: TGTGCCAGCTCGCTGGGTCAGAACAGCCTTAACTATGGCTACACCTTC. Protein: CASSLGQNSLNYGYTF.

This rearrangement joins TRBV6-1 to TRBJ1-2; TRBD1 is a possible D gene (5 bases). The ends were cut back, 3 bases at V and 4 bases at J, with 9 bases in the middle. CDR1 is MNHNS and CDR2 is SASEGT in the germline V gene. The CDR3 is made up of 13 amino acids. CDR3: CASSDVGPYGYTF. For the CDR3, the DNA is TGTGCCAGCAGTGACGTGGGACCCTATGGCTACACCTTC.

This clonotype appeared many times. The chain has TRBV11-3 and TRBJ2-3; D remains unclear. Germline V gene data show CDR1 as SGHNT and CDR2 as YENEEA. V was pared by 4 bases and J by 1 base, with 9 bases between. This CDR3 comprises 14 residues. The CDR3 spells CASSSFSGTDTQYF. The CDR3 nucleotides read TGTGCCAGCAGCTCTTTTTCGGGCACAGATACGCAGTATTTT.